Listed here are 21 T cell receptor beta chains from one sample, sequenced in a study of OX40 agonist ivuxolimab in advanced cancers. Library creation used the immunoSEQ multiplex PCR assay. This immuneACCESS table, as held by TCRdb, lists in-frame sequences with V and J called but not all clones. Of the missing ones, under half trace to an unresolved V gene in checked studies; the others have no known cause. The sample table shows fewer than 90,000 clones, and roughly 87% are seen once. Together, the top ten hold approximately 3.1% of the sample. The sample was CD4+ or CD8+ T cells sorted from blood, taken in a trial of the OX40 agonist ivuxolimab. Receptors originate from an adult with an advanced solid tumor such as melanoma, head and neck, liver or kidney cancer.

The gene calls are TRBV18 and TRBJ2-5; either TRBD1 or TRBD2 may fit D (6 bases each). V lost 3 bases, J lost 5 bases, and 19 bases lay in between. The CDR3 has 16 amino acids. Per germline, CDR1 KGHSH and CDR2 LQKENI. The CDR3 protein is CASSPWTRGSGETQYF. The CDR3 nucleotides are TGTGCCAGCTCACCCTGGACGAGGGGGAGCGGGGAGACCCAGTACTTC.

The chain has TRBV6-5 and TRBJ1-1; D gene ambiguous. The CDR3 sequence is 14 residues long. Between the trimmed V and J ends, which lost 5 bases and 2 bases, there was a span of 12 bases. CDR1 MNHEY and CDR2 SVGAGI come from the germline V gene. The chain's CDR3 is CASSPRQINTEAFF. As DNA, the CDR3 is TGTGCCAGCAGTCCCAGACAAATTAACACTGAAGCTTTCTTT.

V is TRBV15 and J is TRBJ2-7, with 7 bases matching TRBD2. From germline, CDR1 is LNHNV and CDR2 YYDKDF (reference sequence). Losses at the gene ends were 3 bases for V and 0 bases for J; bases not matched to a gene: 8. The CDR3 sequence is 16 residues long. The CDR3 DNA sequence: TGTGCCACCAGCAGGGGGCAGCGGGGCGACTCCTACGAGCAGTACTTC. Protein product: CATSRGQRGDSYEQYF.

The chain uses TRBV11-2 and TRBJ2-5; 7 bases line up with TRBD1. Germline assignment: CDR1 SGHAT and CDR2 FQNNGV. CDR3 length equals 18 residues. V shed 3 bases and J 5 bases; nucleotides not matched to a gene: 18. CDR3 amino acids: CASSFYQGLAGGAETQYF. The CDR3 DNA reads as TGTGCCAGCAGCTTCTATCAGGGCCTAGCAGGGGGAGCGGAGACCCAGTACTTC.

This clone was counted only a few times. The V call is TRBV4-1, the J call TRBJ1-5; TRBD1 might be the D (6 bases). The CDR3 length is 15 residues. CDR1 MGHRA and CDR2 YSYEKL come from the germline V gene. The V gene lost 5 bases and the J gene lost 1 base, with 12 bases spanning the gap. CDR3 DNA: TGCGCCAGCAGCTCAGGGGTAGTGAGCAATCAGCCCCAGCATTTT. Protein sequence: CASSSGVVSNQPQHF.

In this sample, this clone turned up once. The J gene is TRBJ1-1, the V gene TRBV4-2; 10 bases line up with TRBD1. With V trimmed by 1 base and J by 4 bases, 3 bases remained unmatched. Germline values: CDR1 LGHNA, CDR2 YNFKEQ. The CDR3 length is 15 residues. The chain's CDR3 is CASSQGTGGTTEAFF. Here the CDR3 DNA reads TGTGCCAGCAGCCAAGGGACAGGGGGGACCACTGAAGCTTTCTTT.

The gene calls are TRBV7-2 and TRBJ1-5; D is perhaps TRBD1 (5 bases). CDR1 and CDR2 (germline): SGHTA, FQGNSA. The CDR3 has 14 amino acids. V shed 5 bases and J shed 7 bases, with 15 bases lying between them. CDR3 bases: TGTGCCAGCAGCCGGACACCGATCTACCAGCCCCAGCATTTT. It yields the protein CASSRTPIYQPQHF.

The V gene is TRBV7-9, the J gene TRBJ2-7; TRBD2 aligns across 8 bases. CDR1 is SEHNR, CDR2 FQNEAQ, per germline (reference sequence). The CDR3 sequence is 16 residues long. V was pared by 4 bases and J by 4 bases, with 12 bases of the junction left unmatched. The chain's CDR3 is CASSSQYSGGRYEQYF. CDR3 bases: TGTGCCAGCAGCTCACAGTACAGCGGGGGCAGGTACGAGCAGTACTTC.

Details on this clone: Other nucleotide sequences from this sample produce the same CDR3. J is TRBJ1-1 and V is TRBV19; the D is unclear. The CDR3 has 15 amino acids. Trimming took off 3 bases at V and 1 base at J, with 12 bases between the two ends. CDR1 LNHDA and CDR2 SQIVND come from the germline V gene (reference sequence). CDR3 coding DNA: TGTGCCAGTAGTATTGGCGGACGGAGGAACACTGAAGCTTTCTTT. Translation: CASSIGGRRNTEAFF.

CDR3 sequence: CASSLARPGLAKNIQYF. In nucleotides, the CDR3 is TGTGCCAGCAGCTTAGCTCGGCCGGGACTAGCCAAAAACATTCAGTACTTC. The chain employs TRBV7-8 and TRBJ2-4, with D perhaps matching TRBD2 (6 bases). This CDR3 is 17 amino acids long. The V and J ends lost 0 bases and 0 bases respectively, with 12 bases between them. CDR1 and CDR2 (germline): SGHVS, FQNEAQ.

The chain carries TRBV7-9 and TRBJ2-7; TRBD1 matches 8 bases. After removal of 1 base from V and 6 bases from J, the junction contained 2 bases not matched to a gene. The CDR3 contains 13 residues. Germline CDR1 is SEHNR and CDR2 is FQNEAQ (reference sequence). The CDR3 here is CASSLGTGFEQYF. Written as DNA, the CDR3 is TGTGCCAGCAGCTTAGGGACAGGGTTCGAGCAGTACTTC.

This sequence joins TRBV4-3 and TRBJ1-1; TRBD1 aligns across 8 bases. The germline CDR1 and CDR2 sequences are LGHNA and YSLEER. The CDR3 is made up of 14 amino acids. Trimming removed 6 bases from V and 3 bases from J; junction bases left unmatched: 6. In nucleotides, the CDR3 is TGCGCCAGCAGGCAGGACAGGGTATACACTGAAGCTTTCTTT. This sequence encodes CASRQDRVYTEAFF.

This clone was seen once. The chain recombines TRBV19 with TRBJ2-3; 7 nucleotides line up with TRBD2. The CDR3 consists of 15 residues. The J segment lost 2 bases and the V segment lost 7 bases, leaving 9 bases of the junction unmatched. Germline V gives CDR1 LNHDA, CDR2 SQIVND (reference sequence). The CDR3 region is CASKHQRGNTDTQYF. CDR3 DNA: TGTGCCAGTAAACATCAGCGGGGAAACACAGATACGCAGTATTTT.

The rearrangement links TRBV12-5 to TRBJ2-7; TRBD2 agrees at 7 bases. The germline gives CDR1 LGHNT, CDR2 FRNRAP. CDR3 length equals 13 residues. J lost 5 bases, V lost 5 bases, and 6 bases had no gene match. The CDR3 here is CASGPMGRDEQYF. The CDR3 DNA reads TGTGCTAGTGGTCCCATGGGGAGGGACGAGCAGTACTTC.

The chain carries TRBV19 and TRBJ2-6, with 9 bases identical to TRBD1. The CDR3 has 18 residues. Per the germline V gene, CDR1 is LNHDA and CDR2 is SQIVND (reference sequence). V lost 1 base to trimming and J lost 0 bases; unmatched junction nucleotides: 4. This chain's CDR3 is CASSIGGTGTSGANVLTF. CDR3 DNA sequence: TGTGCCAGTAGTATAGGAGGGACAGGGACCTCTGGGGCCAACGTCCTGACTTTC.

The gene calls are TRBV18 and TRBJ2-7; weak D call: TRBD1 (6 bases). V lost 6 bases to trimming and J lost 3 bases, with 6 bases between them. This CDR3 is 11 amino acids long. Germline V gene lookup returns CDR1 KGHSH and CDR2 LQKENI. The CDR3 nucleotides are TGTGCCAGCTCGACAGGCTACGAGCAGTACTTC. Amino acids: CASSTGYEQYF.

This chain uses TRBV6-5 with TRBJ2-3; no clear D. Germline loops: CDR1 MNHEY, CDR2 SVGAGI. The V and J ends lost 5 bases and 6 bases respectively, with 18 bases between them. This CDR3 spans 15 amino acids. The CDR3 coding sequence is TGTGCCAGCAGTCCCCTAGGGCGGTCAATGGATACGCAGTATTTT. Translated: CASSPLGRSMDTQYF.

The rearrangement joins TRBV11-2 to TRBJ2-3; 12 bases are shared with TRBD2. There are 19 residues in the CDR3. Germline assignment: CDR1 SGHAT and CDR2 FQNNGV. Trimming removed 0 bases from V and 1 base from J; junction bases left unmatched: 8. CDR3 bases: TGTGCCAGCAGCTTAGATCTCCTAGCGGGAGGGCCCGGCACAGATACGCAGTATTTT. Amino acid sequence: CASSLDLLAGGPGTDTQYF.

The J gene is TRBJ2-3, the V gene TRBV5-1; 9 bases line up with TRBD2. Germline CDR1 SGHRS, CDR2 YFSETQ. This CDR3 contains 16 residues. V lost 0 bases to trimming and J lost 1 base; unmatched junction nucleotides: 3. The CDR3 region is CASSLGASGGTDTQYF. CDR3 nucleotides: TGCGCCAGCAGCTTGGGGGCTAGCGGGGGCACAGATACGCAGTATTTT.

The CDR3: CASSLAQGGDTEAFF. The CDR3 nucleotides are TGTGCCAGCAGCTTGGCCCAGGGGGGGGACACTGAAGCTTTCTTT. The chain links TRBV5-4 to TRBJ1-1, with 7 bases fitting TRBD1. V lost 0 bases and J lost 3; bases outside the gene matches: 5. Germline V CDR1 and CDR2: SGHNT, YYREEE (reference sequence). The CDR3 is 15 residues long.

This chain connects TRBV21-1 to TRBJ2-3; whether TRBD1, the table's D call, matches the DNA was not checked. TRBV21-1 is listed as a pseudogene. The CDR3 has 16 amino acids. The CDR3 loop is CASSKRLGGHTDTQYF. CDR3 bases: TGTGCCAGCAGCAAACGTCTAGGGGGCCACACAGATACGCAGTATTTT.